This T cell receptor beta chain was captured in a study of blood T cell repertoires in COVID-19. The assay was immunoSEQ multiplex PCR, and TCRdb's table has in-frame clones only and misses some. The sample records a few hundred thousand clones, about 80% being singletons. V gave up 7 bases and J gave up 6 bases, with 15 bases separating them. The CDR3 extends over 13 amino acids. The sequenced sample was PBMCs or T cells enriched from blood (not recorded which). The source of this sequence is a man in his forties or fifties who had recovered from COVID-19. The chain is built from TRBV12-3 or TRBV12-4 and TRBJ1-1, with D maybe TRBD1 (5 bases). This CDR3 reads CASKETGSPEAFF. For the CDR3, the DNA is TGTGCCAGCAAGGAAACAGGCTCCCCTGAAGCTTTCTTT.